The clone carrying this T cell receptor beta chain was picked up many times. The entry originates in a study of CD8+CD57+ T cells in acquired aplastic anemia. Study information: Approximately 10 million reads, on average, were obtained for CD4+ cells from healthy donors.

Genomic DNA served as template for TCR beta VDJ and CDR3 profiling. One entry per CDR3 protein, called by TCRdb with MiXCR from the reads. The sample records some 120,000 distinct CDR3 sequences, over 45% being singletons. Material for sequencing was sorted CD4+, CD8+, or CD8+CD57+ T cells (not recorded which) from PBMCs. The receptor was derived from a human donor in good health, serving as a control.

The CDR3 reads CASSYFSGGHSYNEQFF. For the CDR3, the DNA is TGTGCCAGCAGTTACTTCAGCGGGGGTCACTCCTACAATGAGCAGTTCTTC. The chain links TRBV6-2 or TRBV6-3 to TRBJ2-1; 8 bases are shared with TRBD2. Unmatched junction bases numbered 5, after V lost 1 base and J lost 0 bases. The CDR3 covers 17 residues. The germline V gene has CDR1 MNHEY and CDR2 SVGEGT.